This TCR beta chain was found in a study of PD-1 blockade in classical Hodgkin lymphoma. Study in general: Patients got intravenous nivolumab 3 mg/kg every 2 weeks. Whole-study findings and limits: Patients with an early start, nivolumab under 1 year after ASCT, were excluded. Relapsed/refractory patients reportedly had the lowest baseline TCR diversity, below newly diagnosed patients, who were below healthy donors.

V gave up 5 bases and J gave up 4 bases, with 24 bases separating them. The CDR3 extends over 17 amino acids. Germline V gene sequence: CDR1 SEHNR, CDR2 FQNEAQ (reference sequence). Time point indicated: cycle 4 day 1 (C4D1), after 6 weeks of nivolumab. Brentuximab vedotin exposure varied among the patients, all of whom had relapsed after autologous stem cell transplantation. In the case of this clone: What it binds is not known.

Repertoires were generated with immunoSEQ multiplex PCR, while TCRdb's copy carries only in-frame clones and drops some. The data hold tens of thousands of clones, with roughly 65% observed a single time. The rearrangement joins TRBV7-9 to TRBJ2-7; possibly TRBD1 for D (5 bases). This TCR came from a human donor with classical Hodgkin lymphoma. The specimen comprised peripheral blood mononuclear cells (PBMCs), sampled before the fourth cycle of nivolumab. The DNA for the CDR3 is TGTGCCAGCAGCCCCGTCTCCGGGCAGGGAAATTCGTACGAGCAGTACTTC. Encoded protein: CASSPVSGQGNSYEQYF.